This T cell receptor beta chain was captured in a study of CD8 T cells in ankylosing spondylitis. Only a few counts were recorded for this clonotype. The CDR3 spans 16 residues. From germline, CDR1 is MGHRA and CDR2 YSYEKL. The V gene lost 0 bases and the J gene lost 7 bases, with 13 bases spanning the gap. As the method for making TCR beta libraries, quantitative 5'-RACE with molecular barcodes was used. One entry per CDR3 protein results from TCRdb running MiXCR on the 5' RACE reads. The repertoire holds tens of thousands of distinct CDR3 sequences, with around 30% as singletons. Sequenced input: blood, either unsorted or a sorted T cell fraction (not recorded which). This chain links TRBV4-1 with TRBJ1-6, with a weak D call TRBD1 (5 bases). The source of this sequence is a male donor with ankylosing spondylitis or in good health (not recorded which). DNA for the CDR3: TGCGCCAGCAGCCAAGACAGGGCTCGTGGGAATTCACCCCTCCACTTT. This translates into CASSQDRARGNSPLHF.